This T cell receptor (beta chain) was retrieved from a study of blood T cell repertoires in COVID-19. Study context: Samples came from the United States, Italy and Spain, spanning acute and convalescent COVID-19.

In this sample, this clone turned up once. CDR1 is SEHNR and CDR2 is FQNEAQ in the germline V gene (reference sequence). After removal of 5 bases from V and 5 bases from J, the junction contained 8 bases not matched to a gene. The CDR3 runs 15 residues. Some clones are missing from TCRdb's copy, which holds only in-frame ones; the method was immunoSEQ multiplex PCR. This sample has some 300,000 clones, with around 92% found just once. The clonotype originates from a woman aged 25 to 39 with COVID-19, enrolled during active disease. Sequencing was done on a sample of peripheral blood. The genes are TRBV7-9 and TRBJ2-3; 9 nucleotides agree with TRBD2. Written as DNA, the CDR3 is TGTGCCAGCAGCCGCGTCCGGACTAGCGTAGATACGCAGTATTTT. This encodes CASSRVRTSVDTQYF.